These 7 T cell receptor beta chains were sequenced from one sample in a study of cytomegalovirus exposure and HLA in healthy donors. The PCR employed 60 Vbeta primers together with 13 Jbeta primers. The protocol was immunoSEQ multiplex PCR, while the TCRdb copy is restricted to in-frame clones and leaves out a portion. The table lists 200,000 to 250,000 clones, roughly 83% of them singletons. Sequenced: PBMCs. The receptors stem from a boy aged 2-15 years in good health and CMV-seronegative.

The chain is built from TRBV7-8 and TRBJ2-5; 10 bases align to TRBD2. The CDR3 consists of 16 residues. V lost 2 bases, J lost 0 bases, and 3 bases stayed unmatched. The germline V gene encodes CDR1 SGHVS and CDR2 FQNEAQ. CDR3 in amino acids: CASSLTSGAYQETQYF. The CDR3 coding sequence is TGTGCCAGCAGCTTAACTAGCGGGGCGTACCAAGAGACCCAGTACTTC.

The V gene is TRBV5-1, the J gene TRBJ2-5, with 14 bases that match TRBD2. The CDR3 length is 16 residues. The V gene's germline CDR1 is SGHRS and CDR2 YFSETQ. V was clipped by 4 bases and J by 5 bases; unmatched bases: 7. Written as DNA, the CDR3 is TGCGCCAGCAGCCATGGACTAGCGGGAGGCGGGGAGACCCAGTACTTC. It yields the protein CASSHGLAGGGETQYF.

The DNA for the CDR3 is TGTGCCAGCAGCGGTGGACTAGCGGGAGTAGAGACCCAGTACTTC. Its translation is CASSGGLAGVETQYF. The V call is TRBV11-1, the J call TRBJ2-5; 13 nucleotides line up with TRBD2. The CDR3 length is 15 residues. Germline trimming cut 5 bases from V and 4 bases from J; bases unmatched to any gene: 4. Germline values: CDR1 SGHAT, CDR2 FQDESV (reference sequence).

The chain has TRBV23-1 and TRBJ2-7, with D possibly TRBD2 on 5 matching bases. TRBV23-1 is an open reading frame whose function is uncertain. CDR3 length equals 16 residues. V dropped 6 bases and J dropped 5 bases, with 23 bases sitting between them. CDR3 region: CASRLHKPLRVNEQYF. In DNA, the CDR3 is TGCGCCAGCAGGCTACATAAGCCTCTGAGGGTTAACGAGCAGTACTTC.

Written as DNA, the CDR3 is TGTGCCAGCAGCTCCCGGACAGGGCGAAATTCACCCCTCCACTTT. As protein: CASSSRTGRNSPLHF. The rearrangement uses TRBV11-1 and TRBJ1-6, with 8 bases lining up with TRBD1. The germline V gene has CDR1 SGHAT and CDR2 FQDESV (reference sequence). With V trimmed by 4 bases and J by 7 bases, 6 bases remained unmatched. This CDR3 is built from 15 residues.

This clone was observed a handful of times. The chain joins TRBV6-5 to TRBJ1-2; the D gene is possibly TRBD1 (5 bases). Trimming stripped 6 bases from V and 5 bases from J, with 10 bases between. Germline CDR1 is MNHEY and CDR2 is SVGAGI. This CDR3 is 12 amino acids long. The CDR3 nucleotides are TGTGCCAGCAGATCGACAGCGTATGGCTACACCTTC. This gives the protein CASRSTAYGYTF.

The CDR3 sequence: CASSERGFQDTQYF. As DNA, the CDR3 is TGTGCCAGCAGTGAACGCGGCTTCCAAGATACGCAGTATTTT. The chain is built from TRBV6-1 and TRBJ2-3; D remains unclear. Germline V gene data show CDR1 as MNHNS and CDR2 as SASEGT. V dropped 2 bases and J dropped 5 bases, with 11 bases sitting between them. The CDR3 is 14 residues long.